The 18 T cell receptor beta chains listed next were all sequenced from one sample in a study of T cells in Graves' hyperthyroidism and ophthalmopathy. There were TCR beta CDR3 regions amplified from RNA transcripts. HTBI primers drove first-round RT-PCR of the TCR CDR3. TCRdb used MiXCR to reprocess the multiplex PCR reads, holding one entry per CDR3 protein. Altogether 490,000 or so distinct CDR3 sequences are present, roughly 45% being singletons, with the ten largest covering around 47%. The sample taken for sequencing was peripheral blood or thyroid tissue (not recorded which). These receptor sequences come from an adult woman with Graves' disease, either hyperthyroidism or ophthalmopathy (not recorded which).

This clonotype was seen a single time. The chain links TRBV29-1 to TRBJ2-7, with D maybe TRBD1 (7 bases). The CDR3 is 14 amino acids. Trimming took off 4 bases at V and 4 bases at J, with 17 bases between the two ends. Germline CDR1 and CDR2: SQVTM and ANQGSEA. CDR3 sequence: CSVAAGGTVYEQYF. CDR3 coding DNA: TGCAGCGTTGCGGCAGGGGGGACAGTGTACGAGCAGTACTTC.

V gene TRBV6-2 or TRBV6-3 combines with J gene TRBJ2-7, with D possibly TRBD2 on 5 matching bases. In germline, CDR1 is MNHEY, CDR2 SVGEGT. The CDR3 loop spans 18 amino acids. V gave up 0 bases and J gave up 5 bases, with 23 bases separating them. CDR3 sequence: CASSYSEAVATPPNEQYF. The CDR3 region has the DNA TGTGCCAGCAGTTACTCAGAAGCAGTAGCGACCCCCCCCAACGAGCAGTACTTC.

This clonotype has a count of ten or more. This chain links TRBV7-9 with TRBJ1-2, with a possible D match to TRBD1 (6 bases). CDR1 and CDR2 (germline): SEHNR, FQNEAQ (reference sequence). There are 14 residues in the CDR3. V shed 2 bases and J shed 7 bases, with 14 bases lying between them. Here the CDR3 DNA reads TGTGCCAGCAGCTTATGGGACACGGAGTCTGGCTACACCTTC. Translation gives CASSLWDTESGYTF.

This chain links TRBV29-1 with TRBJ2-5; no firm D call. The CDR3 is 13 residues long. The germline V and J ends were trimmed by 0 bases and 1 base, with 6 bases remaining between them. CDR1 is SQVTM and CDR2 is ANQGSEA in the germline V gene. CDR3 amino acids: CSVEEQPQETQYF. The DNA of the CDR3 is TGCAGCGTTGAAGAACAGCCCCAAGAGACCCAGTACTTC. Drawing the rest from reference TRBV29-1 and TRBJ2-5, the complete variable domain is SAVISQKPSRDICQRGTSLTIQCQVDSQVTMMFWYRQQPGQSLTLIATANQGSEATYESGFVIDKFPISRPNLTFSTLTVSNMSPEDSSIYLCSVEEQPQETQYFGPGTRLLVL.

The sample holds many counts of this clonotype. The chain combines TRBV5-1 with TRBJ1-6; D is ambiguous. CDR3 size: 15 residues. The germline V gene has CDR1 SGHRS and CDR2 YFSETQ. Trimming pared 2 bases from V and 0 bases from J, leaving 6 bases between. The CDR3: CASSFGSSYNSPLHF. In nucleotides, the CDR3 is TGCGCCAGCAGCTTTGGCAGCTCCTATAATTCACCCCTCCACTTT.

This clonotype was seen repeatedly, ten times or more. This chain uses TRBV19 with TRBJ2-6, with D tentatively TRBD2 (6 bases). The CDR3 consists of 16 residues. V shed 11 bases and J shed 3 bases, with 20 bases lying between them. Germline V gene sequence: CDR1 LNHDA, CDR2 SQIVND (reference sequence). CDR3: CAGGIGRSSGANVLTF. In DNA form, the CDR3 reads TGTGCCGGAGGGATAGGGAGAAGTAGTGGGGCCAACGTCCTGACTTTC. Full variable domain (remainder filled in from reference TRBV19 and TRBJ2-6): DGGITQSPKYLFRKEGQNVTLSCEQNLNHDAMYWYRQDPGQGLRLIYYSQIVNDFQKGDIAEGYSVSREKKESFPLTVTSAQKNPTAFYLCAGGIGRSSGANVLTFGAGSRLTVL.

This clonotype was seen a single time. The rearrangement links TRBV15 to TRBJ1-3, with D possibly TRBD1 on 6 matching bases. V lost 6 bases to trimming and J lost 4 bases, with 13 bases between them. Looked up from germline, CDR1 is LNHNV and CDR2 is YYDKDF (reference sequence). This CDR3 has 14 residues. The chain's CDR3 is CATSPGARGNTIYF. CDR3 sequence (DNA): TGTGCCACCAGTCCGGGGGCACGGGGAAACACCATATATTTT.

The V gene is TRBV10-3, the J gene TRBJ2-7; D possibly matches TRBD1 or TRBD2 (6 bases each). V lost 11 bases and J 5 bases, leaving 19 bases between the germline ends. The germline V gene encodes CDR1 ENHRY and CDR2 SYGVKD. The CDR3 is 13 residues long. CDR3 residues: CASGGNRVHEQYF. CDR3 DNA: TGTGCCTCTGGGGGGAACAGGGTCCACGAGCAGTACTTC.

Ten or more counts support this clonotype. This sequence joins TRBV7-8 and TRBJ1-1; perhaps TRBD1 as D (6 bases). Between the trimmed V and J ends, which lost 4 bases and 1 base, there was a span of 7 bases. This CDR3 is built from 13 residues. Germline V gene lookup returns CDR1 SGHVS and CDR2 FQNEAQ. As DNA, the CDR3 is TGTGCCAGCAGCTGGGGACAGAACACTGAAGCTTTCTTT. Translation: CASSWGQNTEAFF.

This clonotype was observed a single time. The CDR3 DNA follows: TGCGCCAGCAGCTATCAGACAGGTGAGAACACTGAAGCTTTCTTT. This codes for CASSYQTGENTEAFF. The V and J genes are TRBV5-1 and TRBJ1-1, with D perhaps matching TRBD1 (6 bases). V shed 3 bases and J shed 1 base, with 13 bases lying between them. The CDR3 covers 15 residues. Germline V gives CDR1 SGHRS, CDR2 YFSETQ.

On this clonotype: Since a much larger clone is just one base distant, this may be a read error. CDR3 DNA: TGCAGTGCTAGAAGCCGACAGCTTTCGAGGGAAAAACTGTTTTTT. Its protein is CSARSRQLSREKLFF. The rearrangement joins TRBV20-1 to TRBJ1-4, with D possibly TRBD1 on 5 matching bases. The V gene's germline CDR1 is DFQATT and CDR2 SNEGSKA (reference sequence). Trimming removed 2 bases from V and 8 bases from J, with 18 bases in between. This CDR3 contains 15 residues.

The chain uses TRBV6-6 and TRBJ2-5; D ambiguous. This CDR3 has 13 residues. Germline V gene data show CDR1 as MNHNY and CDR2 as SVGAGI (reference sequence). V lost 7 bases and J 4 bases, leaving 13 bases between the germline ends. The CDR3 DNA reads as TGTGCCAGCACCGGTGGTCCTTTAGAGACCCAGTACTTC. Its translation is CASTGGPLETQYF.

The sample holds many counts of this clonotype. This sequence joins TRBV2 and TRBJ1-4; unclear D gene. Germline V gene data show CDR1 as SNHLY and CDR2 as FYNNEI. This CDR3 spans 12 amino acids. Trimming removed 8 bases at V and 6 bases at J, with 10 bases between. The CDR3 sequence: CASSSWDEKLFF. For the CDR3, the DNA is TGTGCCAGCTCCTCCTGGGATGAAAAACTGTTTTTT. The whole variable domain, remainder taken from reference TRBV2 and TRBJ1-4, is EPEVTQTPSHQVTQMGQEVILRCVPISNHLYFYWYRQILGQKVEFLVSFYNNEISEKSEIFDDQFSVERPDGSNFTLKIRSTKLEDSAMYFCASSSWDEKLFFGSGTQLSVL.

This clonotype was counted only a few times. V gene TRBV2 combines with J gene TRBJ2-3, with 8 positions matching TRBD1. This CDR3 is built from 13 residues. J gave up 5 bases and V 4 bases, and 2 bases lay outside the gene matches. Germline V CDR1 and CDR2: SNHLY, FYNNEI. CDR3 DNA: TGTGCCAGCAGTGCGACAGGGGAAGATACGCAGTATTTT. It specifies CASSATGEDTQYF.

The V call is TRBV7-9, the J call TRBJ2-6; D ambiguous. This CDR3 region has 14 residues. CDR1 is SEHNR and CDR2 is FQNEAQ in the germline V gene (reference sequence). Between the trimmed V and J ends, which lost 3 bases and 11 bases, there was a span of 14 bases. CDR3 residues: CASSLASAAYVLTF. CDR3 DNA sequence: TGTGCCAGCAGCTTGGCCTCAGCTGCCTACGTCCTGACTTTC. Looking up the rest from reference TRBV7-9 and TRBJ2-6 gives the full variable domain: DTGVSQNPRHKITKRGQNVTFRCDPISEHNRLYWYRQTLGQGPEFLTYFQNEAQLEKSRLLSDRFSAERPKGSFSTLEIQRTEQGDSAMYLCASSLASAAYVLTFGAGSRLTVL.

The J gene is TRBJ2-2, the V gene TRBV20-1; 7 bases match TRBD2. Germline V gene sequence: CDR1 DFQATT, CDR2 SNEGSKA (reference sequence). The CDR3 extends over 12 amino acids. The J segment lost 8 bases and the V segment lost 6 bases, leaving 6 bases of the junction unmatched. The CDR3 DNA follows: TGCAGTGCCCCCGGGGGACTAGGGGAGCTGTTTTTT. Its translation: CSAPGGLGELFF.

The V gene is TRBV14, the J gene TRBJ1-2; the match to TRBD1 covers 8 bases. CDR1 and CDR2 from the germline V gene are SGHDN and FVKESK. This CDR3 contains 13 residues. V lost 3 bases, J lost 7 bases, and 4 bases stayed unmatched. CDR3: CASSQTGEAGYTF. CDR3 in DNA: TGTGCCAGCAGCCAGACAGGGGAGGCTGGCTACACCTTC.

The rearrangement links TRBV9 to TRBJ2-3; no reliable D call. The V gene's germline CDR1 is SGDLS and CDR2 YYNGEE. With 0 bases removed from V and 2 bases from J, the gap between germline ends came to 7 bases. CDR3 size: 14 residues. The CDR3 protein is CASSVAVHTDTQYF. In nucleotides, the CDR3 is TGTGCCAGCAGCGTAGCTGTTCACACAGATACGCAGTATTTT. Drawing the rest from reference TRBV9 and TRBJ2-3, the complete variable domain is DSGVTQTPKHLITATGQRVTLRCSPRSGDLSVYWYQQSLDQGLQFLIQYYNGEERAKGNILERFSAQQFPDLHSELNLSSLELGDSALYFCASSVAVHTDTQYFGPGTRLTVL.